This T cell receptor (beta chain) was observed in a study of T-cell reconstitution after alpha-beta-depleted transplantation in children. Broader study findings: By one year post-transplant, T-cell counts and diversity largely arose from T cells that were newly produced. From surviving recipient T cells and thymic progenitors came the high day-60 TCRbeta diversity observed in some patients. Reported findings indicate that, about two months after transplant, alpha-beta T cells came from several hundred expanded clones, which were derived from non-depleted graft cells.

CDR1 and CDR2 from the germline V gene are KGHSH and LQKENI. V lost 3 bases and J lost 5; bases outside the gene matches: 4. This CDR3 has 15 amino acids. This clonotype was picked up many times. The antigen remains undetermined. The TCRbeta library was prepared with unique molecular identifiers. Using its own MiXCR run on the PCR reads, TCRdb lists one record per CDR3 protein. The sample includes about 200,000 distinct CDR3 sequences, under 8.5% seen only once; the top ten take 4.5% to 6.5%. The clonotype comes from a boy aged 2-9 years with acute lymphoblastic leukemia, due to receive a stem cell transplant. The material sequenced was PBMCs, taken before TCRalphabeta/CD19-depleted stem cell transplant. The chain is built from TRBV18 and TRBJ2-7; the match to TRBD2 covers 13 bases. For the CDR3, the DNA is TGTGCCAGCTCACCTGGACTAGCGGGGGCCCACGAGCAGTACTTC. It yields the protein CASSPGLAGAHEQYF.